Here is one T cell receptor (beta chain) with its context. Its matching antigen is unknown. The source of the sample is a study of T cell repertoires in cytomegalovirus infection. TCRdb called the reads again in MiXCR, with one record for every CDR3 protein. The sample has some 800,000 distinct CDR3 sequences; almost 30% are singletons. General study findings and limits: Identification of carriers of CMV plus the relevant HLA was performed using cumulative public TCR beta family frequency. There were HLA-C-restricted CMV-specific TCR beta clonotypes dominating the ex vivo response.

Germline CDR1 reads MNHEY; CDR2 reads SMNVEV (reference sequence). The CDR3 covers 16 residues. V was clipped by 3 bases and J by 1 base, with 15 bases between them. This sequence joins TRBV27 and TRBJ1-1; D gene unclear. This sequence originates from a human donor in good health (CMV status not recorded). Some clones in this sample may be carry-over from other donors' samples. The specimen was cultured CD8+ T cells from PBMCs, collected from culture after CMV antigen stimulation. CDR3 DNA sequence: TGTGCCAGCAGTTTTAGGTTTGATAGGGCGAACACTGAAGCTTTCTTT. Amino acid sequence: CASSFRFDRANTEAFF.